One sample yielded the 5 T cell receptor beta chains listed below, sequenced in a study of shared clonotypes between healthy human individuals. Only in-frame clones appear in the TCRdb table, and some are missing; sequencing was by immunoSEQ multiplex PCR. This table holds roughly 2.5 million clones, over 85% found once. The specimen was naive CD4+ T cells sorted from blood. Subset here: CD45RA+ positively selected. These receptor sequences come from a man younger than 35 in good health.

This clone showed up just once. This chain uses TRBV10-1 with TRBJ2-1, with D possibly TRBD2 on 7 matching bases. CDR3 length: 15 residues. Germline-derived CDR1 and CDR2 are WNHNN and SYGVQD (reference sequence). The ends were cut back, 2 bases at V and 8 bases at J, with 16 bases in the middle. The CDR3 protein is CASSEGGGSFYEQFF. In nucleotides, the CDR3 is TGCGCCAGCAGTGAGGGCGGGGGCTCCTTCTATGAGCAGTTCTTC.

CDR3 DNA: TGTGCCAGCAGCTACGGGGCAGGGGGTACCTACGAGCAGTACTTC. Residues: CASSYGAGGTYEQYF. This chain joins TRBV6-5 and TRBJ2-7; TRBD1 matches at 7 bases. This CDR3 has 15 amino acids. Germline V gene sequence: CDR1 MNHEY, CDR2 SVGAGI. V was clipped by 6 bases and J by 2 bases; unmatched bases: 10.

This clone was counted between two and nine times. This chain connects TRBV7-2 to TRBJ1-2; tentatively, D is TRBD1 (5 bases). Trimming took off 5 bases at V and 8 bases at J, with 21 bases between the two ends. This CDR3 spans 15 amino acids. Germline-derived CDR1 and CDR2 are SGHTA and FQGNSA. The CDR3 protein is CASSPWGGFGDGYTF. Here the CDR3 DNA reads TGTGCCAGCAGCCCATGGGGCGGGTTTGGGGACGGCTACACCTTC.

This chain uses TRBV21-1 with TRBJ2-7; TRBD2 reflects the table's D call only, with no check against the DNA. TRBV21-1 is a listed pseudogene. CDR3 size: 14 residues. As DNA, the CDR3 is TGTGCCAGCAGCAGCCGCGGAGGGCCGCGGGAGCAGTACTTC. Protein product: CASSSRGGPREQYF.

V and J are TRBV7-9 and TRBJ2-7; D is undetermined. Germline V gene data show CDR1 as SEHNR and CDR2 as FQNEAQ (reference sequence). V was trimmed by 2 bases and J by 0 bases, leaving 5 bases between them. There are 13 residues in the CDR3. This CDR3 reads CASSLRNSYEQYF. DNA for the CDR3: TGTGCCAGCAGCTTAAGGAACTCCTACGAGCAGTACTTC. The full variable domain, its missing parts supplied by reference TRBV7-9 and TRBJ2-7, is DTGVSQNPRHKITKRGQNVTFRCDPISEHNRLYWYRQTLGQGPEFLTYFQNEAQLEKSRLLSDRFSAERPKGSFSTLEIQRTEQGDSAMYLCASSLRNSYEQYFGPGTRLTVT.